Below, one T cell receptor beta chain is given with its context. What it recognizes is unknown. TCRdb keeps only in-frame clones here, not all; method: immunoSEQ multiplex PCR. The sample has more than 95,000 clones; approximately 90% are singletons. CDR1 and CDR2 from the germline V gene are SGHNT and YYREEE (reference sequence). The length of the CDR3 is 14 residues. V lost 3 bases and J lost 5; bases outside the gene matches: 8. Indicated time point: peripheral blood 6 weeks after treatment start. This sample was included in a study of PD-L1 blockade in urothelial cancer. Looking at the study overall: Male patients with bladder-origin urothelial cancer numbered about 90% of the 29. Peripheral blood specimens exhibited a median yield of 141,255 T cells. Broader study findings: Stronger expansion of tumor-associated clones in blood at 3 weeks distinguished durable-benefit patients. Pretreatment peripheral blood TCR clonality that fell below the median predicted better survival among the patients studied.

The clonotype comes from a man in his fifties or sixties with urothelial cancer. The gene calls are TRBV5-4 and TRBJ2-7, with 7 bases identical to TRBD2. The specimen comprised PBMCs, sampled around atezolizumab (anti-PD-L1) treatment. The CDR3, as DNA: TGTGCCAGCAGCTGGGGACCGGGAGGCCACGAGCAGTACTTC. This sequence encodes CASSWGPGGHEQYF.